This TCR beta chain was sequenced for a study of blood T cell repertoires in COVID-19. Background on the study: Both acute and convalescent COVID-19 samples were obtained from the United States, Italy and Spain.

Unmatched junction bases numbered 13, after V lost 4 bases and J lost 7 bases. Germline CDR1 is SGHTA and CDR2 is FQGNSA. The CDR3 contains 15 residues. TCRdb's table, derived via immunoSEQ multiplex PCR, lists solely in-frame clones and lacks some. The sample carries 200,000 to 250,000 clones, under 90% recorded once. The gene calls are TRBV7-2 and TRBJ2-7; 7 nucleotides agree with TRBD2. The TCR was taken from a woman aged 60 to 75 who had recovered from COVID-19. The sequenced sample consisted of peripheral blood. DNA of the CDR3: TGTGCCAGCAGCTCCCGCGGGAGCGCGAGCCTTGAGCAGTACTTC. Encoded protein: CASSSRGSASLEQYF.